Reported below is one T cell receptor beta chain. The record originates from a study of T cell repertoires in cytomegalovirus infection. V shed 5 bases, J shed 1 base, and the junction held 12 bases outside the gene matches. This CDR3 has 16 residues. CDR1 is DFQATT and CDR2 is SNEGSKA in the germline V gene (reference sequence). TCRdb recomputed calls from the reads with MiXCR, one row per CDR3 protein. The data contain around 450,000 distinct CDR3 sequences, approximately 31% of them singletons. The genes are TRBV20-1 and TRBJ1-1; TRBD1 agrees at 8 bases. The origin of this receptor is a human donor in good health (CMV status not recorded). Some clones in this sample may be carry-over from other donors' samples. Sequenced: PBMCs. CDR3 in amino acids: CSAPYRDRIGNTEAFF. The CDR3 DNA reads TGCAGTGCTCCCTACCGGGACAGGATAGGGAACACTGAAGCTTTCTTT.